This T cell receptor (beta chain) was sequenced in a study of CD8+CD57+ T cells in acquired aplastic anemia. Findings and limits, study-wide: Under 35 was the count of CD8+ CDR3 sequences that patients shared with controls. Any difference that existed in CD8+ Simpson's diversity between patients and controls was not significant.

Profiles of TCR beta VDJ and CDR3 were generated from a genomic DNA template. A single record per CDR3 protein comes from TCRdb applying MiXCR to the reads. Among more than 150,000 distinct CDR3 sequences listed, roughly 50% were seen once. The CDR3 has 14 residues. Germline V gene data show CDR1 as WSHSY and CDR2 as SAAADI. V lost 6 bases and J lost 3; bases outside the gene matches: 5. In this sample, this clonotype turned up a few times. What it binds is unknown. Flow cytometry had shown expanded CD8+CD57+ cells in the patients chosen for sequencing. Severe acquired aplastic anemia was the diagnosis recorded for all patients. There was no therapy given to any patient before the blood sampling took place.

Sequenced material: sorted CD4+, CD8+, or CD8+CD57+ T cells (not recorded which) from PBMCs. The TCR comes from a human donor with aplastic anemia. V is TRBV10-2 and J is TRBJ1-2; 9 bases fit TRBD1. The CDR3 loop is CASSWTGVDYGYTF. CDR3 DNA: TGCGCCAGCAGCTGGACAGGGGTTGACTATGGCTACACCTTC.